One T cell receptor (beta chain) is described in this entry. Original data processing: The authors estimated nucleated cell counts from reference gene primer amplification. TCRdb keeps only in-frame clones here, not all; method: immunoSEQ multiplex PCR. V, J and clone size are taken as reported in that table, and D and trimming were inferred from the DNA itself. This sample has around 200,000 clones; around 86% occur once, and the top ten carry about 5.6%. Participants came from about 24 US areas, aged roughly 18 to 95 years. The data are from a study of blood T cell repertoires in COVID-19. Study context: Samples came from the United States, Italy and Spain, spanning acute and convalescent COVID-19. Sources were T cells, B-cell-depleted T cells, or PBMCs; the material itself was cDNA or gDNA.

The sequenced material came from PBMCs or T cells enriched from blood (not recorded which). This clonotype originated in a man between 35 and 55 years old with acute COVID-19.

As DNA, the CDR3 is TGTGCCAGCAGTTTGGCAGGGTCAACTAATGAAAAACTGTTTTTT. It encodes CASSLAGSTNEKLFF. V is TRBV28 and J is TRBJ1-4; TRBD1 might be the D (5 bases). Germline CDR1 reads MDHEN; CDR2 reads SYDVKM. The CDR3 runs 15 residues. V was trimmed by 3 bases and J by 0 bases, leaving 8 bases between them.